A selection of T cell receptor beta chains follows, all from one sample in a study of vaccination and CD4 T cells after COVID-19. TCRdb itself ran the PCR reads through MiXCR, one entry per CDR3 protein. Of some 19,000 distinct CDR3 sequences listed, roughly 50% were seen once; the top ten hold approximately 5.9%. These receptors have no identified antigens. Sample: CD4+ T cells from blood, cultured in vitro. Receptors originate from a human donor who had recovered from COVID-19. The CDR3 runs from the conserved cysteine through the conserved F or W. D genes are given only for firm matches. Rows may omit the clone size; those that give it use once, few, many or a size class.

J,D,V,size,DNA,CDR3
TRBJ2-3,NA,TRBV6-1,NA,TGTGCCAGCAGGGACGGTGGCACAGATACGCAGTATTTT,CASRDGGTDTQYF
TRBJ2-2,NA,TRBV11-2,NA,TGTGCCAGCAGCTTTCAGGGAAACGGGGAGCTGTTTTTT,CASSFQGNGELFF
TRBJ1-2,NA,TRBV11-2,NA,TGTGCCAGCAGCCGGAGACCAGATCCCCTGTCCTATGGCTACACCTTC,CASSRRPDPLSYGYTF
TRBJ1-1,NA,TRBV19,NA,TGTGCCAGTAGTCCCTCGACAGAGGCAACTGAAGCTTTCTTT,CASSPSTEATEAFF
TRBJ1-6,NA,TRBV18,NA,TGTGCCAGCTCACAGGGAATGGATTCACCCCTCCACTTT,CASSQGMDSPLHF
TRBJ2-1,NA,TRBV10-3,NA,TGTGCCGTGCGTAGGGGGGCGGGGGCCCTATACAATGAGCAGTTCTTC,CAVRRGAGALYNEQFF
TRBJ1-2,NA,TRBV7-6,NA,TGTGCCAGCAGCCACGCCTCGAGTGGCTACACCTTC,CASSHASSGYTF
TRBJ1-2,TRBD1,TRBV7-9,NA,TGTGCCAGCAGCTCCGGGACAGGGACCGGCTACACCTTC,CASSSGTGTGYTF
TRBJ1-6,NA,TRBV7-8,NA,TGTGCCAGCAGCTTAGAGTCCTCCGGCAGTTCACCCCTCCACTTT,CASSLESSGSSPLHF
TRBJ1-5,NA,TRBV6-1,NA,TGTGCCAGCAGCTCAGGGGTCGGCAATCAGCCCCAGCATTTT,CASSSGVGNQPQHF
TRBJ2-7,TRBD1,TRBV7-8,NA,TGTGCCAGCAGTAGACAGGGGACAACCTACGAGCAGTACTTC,CASSRQGTTYEQYF
TRBJ1-6,NA,TRBV7-2,NA,TGTGCCAGCAGCCAAAGACAGTTCTATAATTCACCCCTCCACTTT,CASSQRQFYNSPLHF
TRBJ2-6,NA,TRBV20-1,few,TGCAGTGCTCAAAGCGGCTCTGGGGCCAACGTCCTGACTTTC,CSAQSGSGANVLTF
TRBJ1-6,NA,TRBV20-1,NA,TGCAGTGCTAGAGTGTGGTCAGGCGATTATAATTCACCCCTCCACTTT,CSARVWSGDYNSPLHF
TRBJ1-2,NA,TRBV19,NA,TGTGCCAGTAGTATAGATCATCCGGGGGTGGGCTACACCTTC,CASSIDHPGVGYTF
TRBJ2-7,TRBD1,TRBV6-5,NA,TGTGCCAGCAGTTACCGGGACAGGGGCGCCTACGAGCAGTACTTC,CASSYRDRGAYEQYF
TRBJ1-1,NA,TRBV6-1,few,TGTGCCAGCAGTCGACAGCGGGGGACTGAAGCTTTCTTT,CASSRQRGTEAFF
TRBJ2-7,NA,TRBV10-2,NA,TGCGCCAGCAGTGAATTGCGGCGGAGGGGACCGGGCGAGCAGTACTTC,CASSELRRRGPGEQYF
TRBJ1-2,NA,TRBV3-1,once,TGTGCCAGCAGCCCAGACATTCTCCCCGGCGGGGGCTACACCTTC,CASSPDILPGGGYTF
TRBJ2-3,NA,TRBV24-1,NA,TGTGCCACCAGTAGGGCAGACGGGGGCCCAGATACGCAGTATTTT,CATSRADGGPDTQYF
TRBJ2-3,NA,TRBV20-1,NA,TGCAGTGCTCCTACCCTGGCGCTGAGCACAGATACGCAGTATTTT,CSAPTLALSTDTQYF
TRBJ2-1,NA,TRBV21-1,once,TGTGCCAGCCAAACTAATCCGGGACACCAACAAATGGCAACAAATGAGCAGTTCTTC,CASQTNPGHQQMATNEQFF
TRBJ1-2,NA,TRBV12-3/TRBV12-4,NA,TGTGCCAGCAGTGACCGACAAGTTAGGGTAGATGGCTACACCTTC,CASSDRQVRVDGYTF